What follows is one T cell receptor (beta chain) and its context. In germline, CDR1 is SGHKS, CDR2 YYEKEE (reference sequence). Germline trimming cut 4 bases from V and 7 bases from J; bases unmatched to any gene: 18. The CDR3 extends over 18 amino acids. This sample was taken from a study of blood T cell repertoires in COVID-19. Cohorts were based on clinical histories the participants reported. The data were produced by immunoSEQ multiplex PCR, yet TCRdb's version contains in-frame clones alone and is incomplete. The repertoire consists of under 250,000 clones, with 80% occurring once and the leading ten covering around 4%.

Sequencing used PBMCs or T cells enriched from blood (not recorded which). The source of this sequence is a young man with acute COVID-19. The rearrangement links TRBV5-5 to TRBJ1-5; TRBD1 matches 9 bases. This chain's CDR3 is CASSQIYRDRVSRQPQHF. CDR3 DNA sequence: TGTGCCAGCAGCCAGATCTACCGGGACAGGGTGTCACGGCAGCCCCAGCATTTT.